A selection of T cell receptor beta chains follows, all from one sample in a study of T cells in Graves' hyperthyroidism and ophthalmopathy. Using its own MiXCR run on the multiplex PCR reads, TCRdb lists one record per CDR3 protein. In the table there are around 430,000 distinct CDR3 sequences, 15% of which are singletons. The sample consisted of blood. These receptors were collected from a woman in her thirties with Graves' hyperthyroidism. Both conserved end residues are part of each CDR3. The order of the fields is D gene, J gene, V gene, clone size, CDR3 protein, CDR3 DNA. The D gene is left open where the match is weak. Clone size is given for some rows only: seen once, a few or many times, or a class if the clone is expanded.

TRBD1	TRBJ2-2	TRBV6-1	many	CASSVTGVKTGELFF	TGTGCCAGCAGTGTGACAGGGGTTAAGACCGGGGAGCTGTTTTTT
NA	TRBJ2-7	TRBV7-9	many	CASRYRDDPSYEQYF	TGTGCCAGCAGGTACCGGGACGACCCCTCCTACGAGCAGTACTTC
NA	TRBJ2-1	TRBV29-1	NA	CSVDQVYHRRGDEQFF	TGCAGCGTTGATCAGGTCTACCACAGAAGGGGAGATGAGCAGTTCTTC
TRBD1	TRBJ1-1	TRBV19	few	CASSPWTGADTEAFF	TGTGCCAGTAGTCCATGGACAGGGGCGGACACTGAAGCTTTCTTT
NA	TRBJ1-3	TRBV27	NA	CASMTLKEMNTIYF	TGTGCCAGCATGACATTGAAGGAAATGAACACCATATATTTT
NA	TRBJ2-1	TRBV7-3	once	CASSLEMGPPYNEQFF	TGTGCCAGCAGCTTAGAGATGGGGCCCCCCTACAATGAGCAGTTCTTC
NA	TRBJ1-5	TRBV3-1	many	CASTKGLPGNQPQHF	TGTGCCAGCACCAAGGGGCTCCCGGGCAATCAGCCCCAGCATTTT
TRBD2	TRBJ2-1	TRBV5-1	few	CASRTTALAVREQFF	TGCGCCAGCAGGACGACAGCACTAGCGGTTCGGGAGCAGTTCTTC
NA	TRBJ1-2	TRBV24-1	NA	CATSDSGINYGYTF	TGTGCCACCAGTGATTCGGGGATTAACTATGGCTACACCTTC
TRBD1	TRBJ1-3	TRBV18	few	CASSPPVGTGLSSSGNTIYF	TGTGCCAGCTCACCACCGGTGGGGACAGGCCTTTCTAGCTCTGGAAACACCATATATTTT
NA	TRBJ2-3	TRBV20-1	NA	CSANPGTSTDTQYF	TGCAGTGCTAACCCCGGGACTAGCACAGATACGCAGTATTTT